This T cell receptor beta chain comes out of a study of T cells after yellow fever vaccination. About the study: Researchers used SMART-Seq v4 Ultra Low Input to prepare fractions that had low cell numbers.

This clonotype has a handful of counts. CDR3 length: 13 amino acids. Deletions cut 4 bases from V and 8 bases from J, with 15 bases between. Looked up from germline, CDR1 is SGDLS and CDR2 is YYNGEE. Conversion of TCR transcripts into cDNA relied on 5'RACE template switching, which added a universal primer site and UMIs. TCRdb reanalysed the 5' RACE reads using MiXCR and keeps one entry per CDR3 protein. Among about 320,000 distinct CDR3 sequences listed, approximately 4% were seen once. This specimen was PBMCs, taken 15 days after the yellow fever booster vaccination. The source of this sequence is a man aged 18 to 29 who received the YFV17D yellow fever vaccine. The chain couples TRBV9 to TRBJ1-2; no firm D call. This chain's CDR3 is CASSQNYFGGYTF. The DNA of the CDR3 is TGTGCCAGCAGCCAGAACTACTTCGGGGGCTACACCTTC.